One TCR beta chain is described in this entry. The material for each subset, its genomic DNA, was split evenly across several immunoSEQ plates. Profiled with immunoSEQ multiplex PCR; TCRdb holds only in-frame clones, not every one. The table includes approximately 250,000 clones, 60% to 80% detected once. This sample was taken from a study of shared clonotypes between healthy human individuals. The CDR3 contains 13 residues. The V end was cut by 3 bases, the J end by 5 bases, with 9 bases between. Germline CDR1 SGHTA, CDR2 FQGNSA. There were no recent acute infections or vaccinations among the donors, who were healthy HIV-negative adults.

The sample taken for sequencing was memory CD4+ T cells sorted from blood. Described subset: CD45RA-negative fraction. The genes are TRBV7-2 and TRBJ2-3; D is possibly TRBD2 (5 bases). This TCR was recovered from a young man in good health. Here the CDR3 reads CASSLMGEDTQYF. The CDR3 DNA is TGTGCCAGCAGCTTGATGGGAGAAGATACGCAGTATTTT.